The T cell receptor beta chain under discussion was sequenced for a study of blood T cell repertoires in COVID-19 (dated by TCRdb to 2019 to 2021). With respect to the entire study: Samples covering the acute and convalescent phases of COVID-19 were provided by collaborators in the United States, Italy and Spain. The dataset comprised deeply sampled blood TCRbeta repertoires from subjects exposed to, actively infected with, or recovered from COVID-19. The material from the prospective study consisted of cDNA or gDNA derived from T cells, B-cell-depleted T cells, or PBMCs. The sample metadata nearly always contained a de-identified subject ID, COVID-19 status, age in years and sex. The repertoires were released in a freely available public database intended as a resource for research on the immune response to SARS-CoV-2. Samples came from the ongoing ImmuneRACE study (first 160 participants) plus 1,254 subjects from 6 global collaborators. Where HLA class I and class II types were available, the types were taken from metadata supplied by the sample provider, not from assay-based typing.

The investigation overall reported the following: The quantity of clinical and demographic metadata differed by source and by participant and was supplied without curation.

In the germline V gene, CDR1 corresponds to SGHRS and CDR2 to YFSETQ. V ends up 4 bases short and J 5 bases short, with an unmatched junction base count of 7. The CDR3 starts with the cysteine, ends with the phenylalanine, and has 15 residues. This entry keeps only the CDR3 DNA: 45 bases, framed from base 1. Whole blood was collected in K2EDTA tubes by collaborating institutions according to the institutions' own protocols. For TCRbeta analysis, collaborators shipped samples in one of three forms: frozen whole blood, isolated PBMCs, or DNA extracted from either of those sample types. TCRbeta CDR3 regions were amplified from genomic DNA by means of the immunoSEQ Assay, a bias-controlled multiplex PCR. In the paper's pipeline: The number of nucleated cells in each sample was estimated by amplification of reference gene primers within the assay. Sequence reads were collapsed and filtered to measure the absolute abundance of every unique TCRbeta CDR3 rearrangement. Productive Simpson clonality was computed per sample as the square root of Simpson's diversity index over productive rearrangements. TCRdb provides this immuneACCESS table in a form limited to in-frame rearrangements. Some clones are lacking; in checked studies, under half of them reflect an unresolved V gene, and why the rest are absent is not known. Clonal size and the V and J genes are those of that table, whereas D and trimming came from the DNA. The sample data list approximately 380,000 clones, and approximately 81% of these were observed just once. Approximately 3.6% of the sample lies in the top ten.

In this sample, this clone turned up once. The antigen it recognizes is unknown. No base quality values were provided; no much bigger clone lies one nucleotide off. The sequencing input was peripheral blood. The sequence links TRBV5-1 to TRBJ2-2, and 8 junctional nucleotides match TRBD1. This receptor was taken from a woman aged 18-29 years with acute or convalescent COVID-19. The CDR3 reads as follows: CASSPGQVGTGELFF. The DNA sequence is as follows: TGCGCCAGCAGCCCGGGACAGGTGGGGACCGGGGAGCTGTTTTTT.